One and the same sample provided the 18 T cell receptor beta chains below, sequenced in a study of cytomegalovirus exposure and HLA in healthy donors. The PCR had 60 Vbeta and 13 Jbeta primers. Produced via immunoSEQ multiplex PCR; TCRdb's table is partial and in-frame only. There are about 60,000 clones in the sample; nearly 85% occur only once, and about 1.6% lies in the top ten. Sample: PBMCs. All receptors come from a man aged 25-40 years in good health and CMV-seronegative.

V gene TRBV11-2 combines with J gene TRBJ2-3; 7 nucleotides match TRBD2. From germline, CDR1 is SGHAT and CDR2 FQNNGV. V lost 1 base to trimming and J lost 2 bases; unmatched junction nucleotides: 6. CDR3 length: 16 residues. The CDR3 DNA reads as TGTGCCAGCAGCTTAGGGGTAGCGGGCACCACAGATACGCAGTATTTT. Amino acid sequence: CASSLGVAGTTDTQYF.

This rearrangement joins TRBV5-6 to TRBJ1-1; tentative D call: TRBD1 (5 bases). The length of the CDR3 is 13 residues. With 4 bases removed from V and 1 base from J, the gap between germline ends came to 8 bases. Germline CDR1 reads SGHDT; CDR2 reads YYEEEE. CDR3 in DNA: TGTGCCAGCAGCATCGGACAGAACACTGAAGCTTTCTTT. As protein: CASSIGQNTEAFF. Using reference TRBV5-6 and TRBJ1-1 for the parts outside the CDR3, the full variable domain is DAGVTQSPTHLIKTRGQQVTLRCSPKSGHDTVSWYQQALGQGPQFIFQYYEEEERQRGNFPDRFSGHQFPNYSSELNVNALLLGDSALYLCASSIGQNTEAFFGQGTRLTVV.

The J gene is TRBJ2-1, the V gene TRBV4-3; 9 bases map to TRBD2. The V gene's germline CDR1 is LGHNA and CDR2 YSLEER. The CDR3 is 17 amino acids. With V trimmed by 0 bases and J by 3 bases, 6 bases remained unmatched. The CDR3 protein is CASSQDIGLAIYNEQFF. The CDR3, as DNA: TGCGCCAGCAGCCAAGATATCGGACTAGCGATCTACAATGAGCAGTTCTTC.

The sample holds a few counts of this clone. This chain uses TRBV19 with TRBJ1-2, with TRBD1 identical over 8 bases. Trimming at V came to 4 bases and at J to 2 bases, leaving 6 bases not matched to a gene. The CDR3 totals 15 residues. The germline CDR1 and CDR2 sequences are LNHDA and SQIVND (reference sequence). The CDR3 spells CASSKDRARNYGYTF. Here the CDR3 DNA reads TGTGCCAGTAGTAAGGACAGGGCAAGAAACTATGGCTACACCTTC.

V usage is TRBV7-8 and J usage is TRBJ2-5; 11 bases map to TRBD2. Losses at the gene ends were 4 bases for V and 3 bases for J; bases not matched to a gene: 10. CDR1 and CDR2 (germline): SGHVS, FQNEAQ. The CDR3 runs 17 residues. The CDR3 sequence: CASSSQPLGLAEETQYF. CDR3 nucleotides: TGTGCCAGCAGCTCGCAACCACTGGGACTAGCGGAAGAGACCCAGTACTTC.

The rearrangement uses TRBV15 and TRBJ1-2; no firm D call. This CDR3 contains 15 residues. Trimming removed 6 bases at V and 0 bases at J, with 14 bases between. CDR1 is LNHNV, CDR2 YYDKDF, per germline (reference sequence). The CDR3 DNA sequence: TGTGCCACCAGTACTAATGGCGGATCTAACTATGGCTACACCTTC. This sequence encodes CATSTNGGSNYGYTF.

The J gene is TRBJ2-2, the V gene TRBV5-1, with D possibly being TRBD2 (6 bases). The CDR3 totals 13 residues. The germline gives CDR1 SGHRS, CDR2 YFSETQ. V lost 0 bases and J lost 8, with 8 bases in between. CDR3 protein: CASSLGGVGELFF. The CDR3 DNA reads as TGCGCCAGCAGCTTGGGCGGGGTGGGGGAGCTGTTTTTT.

This clone has just one count. This rearrangement joins TRBV4-3 to TRBJ1-2; TRBD1 might be the D (5 bases). The germline gives CDR1 LGHNA, CDR2 YSLEER. This CDR3 comprises 15 residues. The V end was cut by 0 bases, the J end by 3 bases, with 11 bases between. The CDR3 sequence: CASSQDVRDHYGYTF. CDR3 in DNA: TGCGCCAGCAGCCAAGATGTCAGGGATCACTATGGCTACACCTTC.

The chain combines TRBV7-9 with TRBJ1-1, with TRBD1 matching 8 bases. The CDR3 is 15 amino acids. Germline-derived CDR1 and CDR2 are SEHNR and FQNEAQ (reference sequence). Trimming took 5 bases from V and 1 from J; bases not matched to a gene: 6. The CDR3 is CASSAWTGPNTEAFF. As DNA, the CDR3 is TGTGCCAGCAGCGCCTGGACAGGGCCGAACACTGAAGCTTTCTTT.

V gene TRBV5-1 combines with J gene TRBJ2-5; 7 bases agree with TRBD2. TRBJ2-7 matches the DNA end more closely, so the J call is doubtful. This CDR3 comprises 14 residues. Looked up from germline, CDR1 is SGHRS and CDR2 is YFSETQ. The CDR3 region is CASTLAGSSYEQYF. CDR3 bases: TGCGCCAGCACCTTAGCGGGCAGCTCCTACGAGCAGTACTTC.

The count of this clone is one. The chain is built from TRBV11-2 and TRBJ2-1; D perhaps matches TRBD1 (6 bases). Germline-derived CDR1 and CDR2 are SGHAT and FQNNGV. V was cut by 5 bases and J by 9 bases, with 29 bases left in between. The length of the CDR3 is 18 residues. In nucleotides, the CDR3 is TGTGCCAGCAGCCGTATGACCATCGGGCAGGGGCGAGGTGTTGAGCAGTTCTTC. Protein product: CASSRMTIGQGRGVEQFF.

V gene TRBV19 combines with J gene TRBJ2-6, with D possibly TRBD2 on 5 matching bases. This CDR3 is built from 16 residues. CDR1 and CDR2 (germline): LNHDA, SQIVND (reference sequence). V lost 7 bases and J 3 bases, leaving 16 bases between the germline ends. The CDR3 loop reads CASIPAASFGANVLTF. In nucleotides, the CDR3 is TGTGCCAGTATCCCGGCAGCTAGCTTTGGGGCCAACGTCCTGACTTTC.

This chain uses TRBV6-6 with TRBJ1-2; 7 positions match TRBD1. Per the germline V gene, CDR1 is MNHNY and CDR2 is SVGAGI (reference sequence). This CDR3 has 15 residues. V lost 5 bases and J lost 3; bases outside the gene matches: 9. The CDR3 coding sequence is TGTGCCAGCAGTACAACCGGACAGGCCTACTATGGCTACACCTTC. It encodes CASSTTGQAYYGYTF.

Points on this clone: The CDR3 does not close with the conserved phenylalanine or tryptophan, likely indicating a read error. The J gene is TRBJ1-2, the V gene TRBV5-8, with TRBD1 identical over 9 bases. V shed 4 bases, J shed 4 bases, and the junction held 8 bases outside the gene matches. CDR3 length equals 15 residues. Looked up from germline, CDR1 is SGHTS and CDR2 is YDEGEE. DNA for the CDR3: TGTGCCAGCAGCGTAGTCCGGACAGGGGCCTATGGCTACACCGTC. Translating gives CASSVVRTGAYGYTV.

In its sample, this clone was seen once. This chain links TRBV9 with TRBJ2-1; 9 nucleotides match TRBD2. The CDR3 spans 12 residues. Germline V lookup: CDR1 SGDLS, CDR2 YYNGEE. Trimming took 3 bases from V and 10 from J; bases not matched to a gene: 2. CDR3 loop: CASSALAGEQFF. CDR3 in DNA: TGTGCCAGCAGCGCCCTAGCGGGAGAGCAGTTCTTC.

The chain employs TRBV4-1 and TRBJ2-1; 7 nucleotides line up with TRBD2. The germline V gene encodes CDR1 MGHRA and CDR2 YSYEKL. V lost 0 bases to trimming and J lost 8 bases; unmatched junction nucleotides: 13. The CDR3 runs 17 residues. The CDR3 DNA sequence: TGCGCCAGCAGCCAAGATCGAGAAGCGGGAAGGAAGTATGAGCAGTTCTTC. Its protein product is CASSQDREAGRKYEQFF.

The chain has TRBV5-5 and TRBJ2-5; 7 bases fit TRBD1. The CDR3 spans 15 residues. Trimming removed 2 bases from V and 0 bases from J; junction bases left unmatched: 4. CDR1 and CDR2 from the germline V gene are SGHKS and YYEKEE (reference sequence). Here the CDR3 DNA reads TGTGCCAGCAGCTTTTTTGACAGGGACCAAGAGACCCAGTACTTC. It yields the protein CASSFFDRDQETQYF. The variable domain in full, completed from reference TRBV5-5 and TRBJ2-5, reads DAGVTQSPTHLIKTRGQQVTLRCSPISGHKSVSWYQQVLGQGPQFIFQYYEKEERGRGNFPDRFSARQFPNYSSELNVNALLLGDSALYLCASSFFDRDQETQYFGPGTRLLVL.

The chain is built from TRBV7-9 and TRBJ2-1, with TRBD2 matching over 9 bases. CDR1 is SEHNR and CDR2 is FQNEAQ in the germline V gene (reference sequence). The CDR3 is 16 amino acids. V trimming: 4 bases; J trimming: 6 bases; junction bases outside the gene matches: 10. The CDR3 DNA follows: TGTGCCAGCAGCTCCCCTGGCGGGAGGGCCTTCAATGAGCAGTTCTTC. This codes for CASSSPGGRAFNEQFF. The whole variable domain, filled in from reference TRBV7-9 and TRBJ2-1, reads DTGVSQNPRHKITKRGQNVTFRCDPISEHNRLYWYRQTLGQGPEFLTYFQNEAQLEKSRLLSDRFSAERPKGSFSTLEIQRTEQGDSAMYLCASSSPGGRAFNEQFFGPGTRLTVL.